These 12 T cell receptor beta chains came from one sample sequenced in a study of sequential checkpoint blockade in melanoma. The treatment is: randomized to nivolumab then ipilimumab (arm A) or the reverse (arm B). TCRdb keeps only in-frame clones here, not all; method: immunoSEQ multiplex PCR. The data show under 45,000 clones, with about 83% seen just once and approximately 6% held by the top ten. This material consisted of CD8+ T cells sorted from blood (inferred from file names), taken from a patient given nivolumab and ipilimumab in sequence. These receptors originate from a human donor with melanoma.

This chain links TRBV7-4 with TRBJ2-5, with 7 bases aligning to TRBD2. Germline V lookup: CDR1 SGHVT, CDR2 SQSDAQ. The junction had 13 bases not matched to a gene; V was cut back by 1 base and J by 5 bases. The CDR3 length is 17 residues. The CDR3 here is CASSLESSGASGETQYF. DNA for the CDR3: TGTGCCAGCAGCTTAGAATCCAGCGGGGCCTCGGGGGAGACCCAGTACTTC.

The chain couples TRBV7-2 to TRBJ1-1, with D uncertain. Looked up from germline, CDR1 is SGHTA and CDR2 is FQGNSA. Trimming stripped 6 bases from V and 4 bases from J, with 9 bases between. The CDR3 has 12 amino acids. The CDR3 sequence: CASSVRFTEAFF. CDR3 nucleotides: TGTGCCAGCAGTGTGAGGTTCACTGAAGCTTTCTTT.

The V call is TRBV6-1, the J call TRBJ2-7; D is possibly TRBD1 (6 bases). CDR1 is MNHNS and CDR2 is SASEGT in the germline V gene. The CDR3 is 12 amino acids. Trimming removed 8 bases at V and 3 bases at J, with 11 bases between. The CDR3 bases are TGTGCCAGCGAAGGACAGAACTACGAGCAGTACTTC. As protein: CASEGQNYEQYF.

The chain employs TRBV10-1 and TRBJ2-1; TRBD1 is a possible D gene (7 bases). Per the germline V gene, CDR1 is WNHNN and CDR2 is SYGVQD (reference sequence). The CDR3 extends over 12 amino acids. V was cut by 9 bases and J by 8 bases, with 14 bases left in between. The CDR3, as DNA: TGCGCCAGGGAGGGGGCCCCCGATGAGCAGTTCTTC. As protein: CAREGAPDEQFF.

By share, this clone ranks as medium-sized. The V call is TRBV15, the J call TRBJ1-5; no firm D call. The V gene's germline CDR1 is LNHNV and CDR2 YYDKDF (reference sequence). V was clipped by 0 bases and J by 0 bases, with 12 bases between them. The CDR3 runs to 17 residues. The chain's CDR3 is CATSRDSAQNSNQPQHF. DNA for the CDR3: TGTGCCACCAGCAGAGATTCTGCACAAAATAGCAATCAGCCCCAGCATTTT.

V gene TRBV4-1 combines with J gene TRBJ2-7; possible D gene TRBD2, 5 bases. This CDR3 has 15 residues. In germline, CDR1 is MGHRA, CDR2 YSYEKL. Trimming pared 4 bases from V and 3 bases from J, leaving 16 bases between. Here the CDR3 reads CASSLVPGSNYEQYF. The DNA for the CDR3 is TGCGCCAGCAGCCTAGTCCCGGGATCTAACTACGAGCAGTACTTC.

This chain connects TRBV15 to TRBJ2-1; D is undetermined. The CDR3 extends over 12 amino acids. Per the germline V gene, CDR1 is LNHNV and CDR2 is YYDKDF (reference sequence). Between the trimmed V and J ends, which lost 5 bases and 6 bases, there was a span of 8 bases. For the CDR3, the DNA is TGTGCCACCAGCTTTTCTAGCAATGAGCAGTTCTTC. Protein: CATSFSSNEQFF.

This clone was detected only once. The CDR3 DNA is TGTGCCAGCAGCTTAATCTCGGGGGGGAACGAGCAGTACTTC. It codes for CASSLISGGNEQYF. V gene TRBV7-9 combines with J gene TRBJ2-5, with TRBD2 identical over 8 bases. The J call may be in error: the DNA end matches TRBJ2-7 better. The CDR3 loop spans 14 amino acids. Germline CDR1 is SEHNR and CDR2 is FQNEAQ (reference sequence).

This clone was detected once. This chain connects TRBV6-6 to TRBJ1-2; the D is unclear. V lost 8 bases, J lost 0 bases, and 7 bases lay in between. The CDR3 length is 12 residues. Looked up from germline, CDR1 is MNHNY and CDR2 is SVGAGI (reference sequence). The CDR3 DNA reads TGTGCCAGCGGAGAAGCTAACTATGGCTACACCTTC. Its protein product is CASGEANYGYTF.

This clone was counted only a few times. The chain carries TRBV4-1 and TRBJ1-2; no clear D gene. The V gene's germline CDR1 is MGHRA and CDR2 YSYEKL. Trimming left V 0 bases short and J 5 bases short, with 10 bases between. CDR3 size: 14 residues. CDR3 sequence: CASSQDTGLYGYTF. The CDR3 DNA sequence: TGCGCCAGCAGCCAAGATACCGGGTTGTATGGCTACACCTTC.

This rearrangement joins TRBV27 to TRBJ2-7; D is unclear. The V end was cut by 1 base, the J end by 2 bases, with 6 bases between. The CDR3 is 13 amino acids. CDR1 MNHEY and CDR2 SMNVEV come from the germline V gene (reference sequence). The CDR3 bases are TGTGCCAGCAGTTTATACTCCGCCTACGAGCAGTACTTC. Its translation: CASSLYSAYEQYF.

This clone came up once. The genes are TRBV2 and TRBJ1-2; D is perhaps TRBD1 (5 bases). Germline CDR1 is SNHLY and CDR2 is FYNNEI. Trimming took off 7 bases at V and 4 bases at J, with 10 bases between the two ends. The length of the CDR3 is 12 residues. The CDR3 DNA sequence: TGTGCCAGCAAGCAGGGCCTCTATGGCTACACCTTC. Its protein is CASKQGLYGYTF.